This TCR beta chain was obtained from a study of shared clonotypes between healthy human individuals. Findings and limits, study-wide: Generation of non-shared clonotypes was less probable than generation of clonotypes shared by all four donors. Shared clonotypes: approximately 5% naive CD4, around 3.7% naive CD8, about 2.2% memory CD4, roughly 0.4% memory CD8.

Naive CD8 cells, CD45RO-negative and positively selected for CCR7, excluded terminally differentiated effector memory CD45RA+ cells. Healthy HIV-negative adults with no recent acute infections or vaccinations were recruited as donors. In germline, CDR1 is MDHEN, CDR2 SYDVKM. Trimming removed 5 bases at V and 2 bases at J, with 10 bases between. The CDR3 has 13 residues. TCRdb keeps only in-frame clones here, not all; method: immunoSEQ multiplex PCR. In the table there are roughly 890,000 clones, nearly 95% of which are singletons. Concerning this clone itself: Antigen unknown.

This sequence originates from a man aged 25-45 years in good health. This chain links TRBV28 with TRBJ2-7; D uncertain. The material sequenced was naive CD8+ T cells sorted from blood. The CDR3 is CASSPPNAYEQYF. CDR3 DNA: TGTGCCAGCAGTCCGCCGAACGCCTACGAGCAGTACTTC.